Sequencing of this T cell receptor beta chain was carried out in a study of CD8+ T cells in alopecia areata. Sequencing relied on a cDNA template that was reverse transcribed from extracted RNA. Here immunoSEQ multiplex PCR was the method, and the copy in TCRdb shows in-frame clones only, minus some. Among about 200,000 clones listed, 58% were seen once. Noted treatment: oral pan-JAK inhibitor, 5-10 mg twice daily. The material was CD4+ T cells sorted from blood, obtained at week 24, from a patient treated with tofacitinib. The receptor was isolated from a human donor with alopecia areata.

The CDR3 DNA reads as TGTGCCAGCAGCCAAGAAGACAGGAACACCGGGGAGCTGTTTTTT. Translation gives CASSQEDRNTGELFF. The chain recombines TRBV4-2 with TRBJ2-2, with D tentatively TRBD1 (5 bases). The CDR3 spans 15 residues. The germline V and J ends were trimmed by 0 bases and 1 base, with 6 bases remaining between them. Germline CDR1 and CDR2: LGHNA and YNFKEQ.